The rows below give T cell receptor beta chains drawn from one sample of a study of beta chain features in type 1 diabetes. TCRdb keeps only in-frame clones here, not all; method: immunoSEQ multiplex PCR. The sample lists about 340,000 clones; approximately 8.2% were seen once. Sequencing input: central memory CD4+ T cells from blood. These receptors were obtained from a woman younger than 35 in good health. The CDR3 runs from the conserved cysteine through the conserved F or W. Fields, in order: CDR3 length, D gene, J gene, V gene, clone size, CDR3 DNA, CDR3 protein. D genes are given only for firm matches. Only part of the rows carry a size: once, few, many, or a class if the clone is expanded.

>15|.|TRBJ2-3|TRBV5-1|.
TGCGCCAGCAGCTTGACCAGCCTGGAAGGGGATACGCAGTATTTT
CASSLTSLEGDTQYF
>12|TRBD2|TRBJ2-7|TRBV6-6|.
TGTGCCTCCAGCGGGGGGCGGTACGAGCAGTACTTC
CASSGGRYEQYF
>15|.|TRBJ1-2|TRBV2|.
TGTGCCAGCAGGCGGGACCTGGATATTAACTATGGCTACACCTTC
CASRRDLDINYGYTF
>13|.|TRBJ1-1|TRBV7-3|.
TGTGCCAGCAAGGAGGGGATGAACACTGAAGCTTTCTTT
CASKEGMNTEAFF
>10|.|TRBJ2-5|TRBV19|few
TGTGCCAGTGGCAAGGAGACCCAGTACTTC
CASGKETQYF
>16|.|TRBJ2-5|TRBV5-4|few
TGTGCCAGCAGCTTGGATCCTAGCGCGATCCAAGAGACCCAGTACTTC
CASSLDPSAIQETQYF
>14|.|TRBJ2-5|TRBV5-6|.
TGTGCCAGCAGCCGCCCCCCGGGGGAAGAGACCCAGTACTTC
CASSRPPGEETQYF
>16|.|TRBJ2-5|TRBV5-4|.
TGTGCCAGCAGCTTGCTAAATCTGGCAGGAGGGGAGACCCAGTACTTC
CASSLLNLAGGETQYF
>17|TRBD2|TRBJ2-2|TRBV5-4|.
TGTGCCAGCAGCCATACCAAACTAGCGGTGAACACCGGGGAGCTGTTTTTT
CASSHTKLAVNTGELFF
>16|TRBD1|TRBJ2-1|TRBV11-2|few
TGTGCCAGCAGCCAAGATGGGGACAGGGACTACAATGAGCAGTTCTTC
CASSQDGDRDYNEQFF
>14|.|TRBJ2-7|TRBV7-8|.
TGTGCCAGCAGCTTAGGGGAAATTGGCTACGAGCAGTACTTC
CASSLGEIGYEQYF
>13|.|TRBJ1-2|TRBV6-6|few
TGTGCCAGCAGGCCCGGGCAGATCTATGGCTACACCTTC
CASRPGQIYGYTF
>12|.|TRBJ2-3|TRBV27|many
TGTGCCAGCAGTTTCCACGGCCATACGCAGTATTTT
CASSFHGHTQYF
>15|.|TRBJ1-5|TRBV28|few
TGTGCCAGCAGTCCACTCTCTAGGGTGCGTCAGCCCCAGCATTTT
CASSPLSRVRQPQHF
>17|.|TRBJ2-2|TRBV5-1|few
TGCGCCAGCAGTATTCTCCCCGGCAGCTTGAACACCGGGGAGCTGTTTTTT
CASSILPGSLNTGELFF
>14|.|TRBJ1-1|TRBV5-1|few
TGCGCCAGCGCCAGCGGGGATTTGAACACTGAAGCTTTCTTT
CASASGDLNTEAFF
>13|.|TRBJ1-5|TRBV7-9|few
TGTGCCAGCAGCTTAGTGGGCTTTGGGCCCCAGCATTTT
CASSLVGFGPQHF
>13|.|TRBJ2-3|TRBV29-1|.
TGCAGCGTTGATGCAGGATACACAGATACGCAGTATTTT
CSVDAGYTDTQYF
>14|.|TRBJ2-3|TRBV9|.
TGTGCCAGCAGCCTAGGGGACTCGATGGATACGCAGTATTTT
CASSLGDSMDTQYF
>17|.|TRBJ1-1|TRBV18|.
TGTGCCAGCTCACCCCTTGCGGTCAGCCATCTTGCCACTGAAGCTTTCTTT
CASSPLAVSHLATEAFF
>15|TRBD2|TRBJ2-5|TRBV7-3|few
TGTGCCAGCAGCCCCGAGGCGGGAGCAAGGGAGACCCAGTACTTC
CASSPEAGARETQYF
>14|TRBD1|TRBJ1-4|TRBV13|.
TGTGCCAGCAGGGGACAGGCAAGGTTTGAAAAACTGTTTTTT
CASRGQARFEKLFF
>12|TRBD1|TRBJ2-7|TRBV27|few
TGTGCCAGCATCGACAGGGGGAACGAGCAGTACTTC
CASIDRGNEQYF
>16|TRBD2|TRBJ2-5|TRBV6-5|.
TGTGCCAGCAGTTACGTAGAAGCGGGAAGGGGTGTGACCCAGTACTTC
CASSYVEAGRGVTQYF
>11|.|TRBJ1-1|TRBV2|few
TGTGCCAGCGGGAGGGAATCTGGAGCTTTCTTT
CASGRESGAFF
>17|TRBD2|TRBJ2-1|TRBV9|.
TGTGCCAGCAGCGAACTAGCGAGAGGATCCACCTACAATGAGCAGTTCTTC
CASSELARGSTYNEQFF
>15|TRBD2|TRBJ2-1|TRBV7-2|.
TGTGCCAGCAGCTTAGAAGCGGGAGGAGGGCATGAGCAGTTCTTC
CASSLEAGGGHEQFF
>14|.|TRBJ2-3|TRBV29-1|few
TGCAGCGTTGTACAGCAGGAACACACAGATACGCAGTATTTT
CSVVQQEHTDTQYF
>13|.|TRBJ2-1|TRBV10-3|many
TGTGCCATCAGCCGAGACAGTGACAATGAGCAGTTCTTC
CAISRDSDNEQFF
>16|.|TRBJ2-2|TRBV19|.
TGTGCCAGTAAGGTCAACGGAGTCGCGAACACCGGGGAGCTGTTTTTT
CASKVNGVANTGELFF
>13|TRBD1|TRBJ1-1|TRBV29-1|.
TGCAGCGTTGACCGACAGGGGAACACTGAAGCTTTCTTT
CSVDRQGNTEAFF
>16|TRBD1|TRBJ2-3|TRBV5-1|.
TGCGCCAGCAGCTTTCAGACAGGGTGGGGGACAGATACGCAGTATTTT
CASSFQTGWGTDTQYF
>15|TRBD1|TRBJ2-7|TRBV7-2|.
TGTGCCAGCAGCTCTACGACAGGGGGCCCCTACGAGCAGTACTTC
CASSSTTGGPYEQYF
>16|TRBD2|TRBJ2-5|TRBV7-3|.
TGTGCCAGCAGCAAAGGGGCGGGAGGGGTTGGAGAGACCCAGTACTTC
CASSKGAGGVGETQYF
>14|.|TRBJ2-2|TRBV7-2|few
TGTGCCAGCAGCTTAGGGACAAACACCGGGGAGCTGTTTTTT
CASSLGTNTGELFF
>16|TRBD2|TRBJ2-7|TRBV16|.
TGTGCCAGCAGCCAATATGCTAGCGGGAGGTTCGACGAGCAGTACTTC
CASSQYASGRFDEQYF
>15|TRBD2|TRBJ2-1|TRBV5-4|.
TGTGCCAGCAGCCCGGGACTAGCGGAAAACAATGAGCAGTTCTTC
CASSPGLAENNEQFF
>15|.|TRBJ2-7|TRBV28|few
TGTGCCAGCAGGGGCGGGGACAGAAGCTCCTACGAGCAGTACTTC
CASRGGDRSSYEQYF
>13|.|TRBJ2-7|TRBV6-6|.
TGTGCCAGCAGAACATCGATCAACTACGAGCAGTACTTC
CASRTSINYEQYF
>11|.|TRBJ1-4|TRBV28|few
TGTGCCAGCAGTATGCGGGGAAAACTGTTTTTT
CASSMRGKLFF
>12|.|TRBJ1-2|TRBV7-2|.
TGTGCCAGCAGCAAGCAGACAAGTGGCTACACCTTC
CASSKQTSGYTF
>11|.|TRBJ2-5|TRBV7-2|.
TGTGCCAGCAGCCTCAACGGACCGTGGTACTTC
CASSLNGPWYF
>13|.|TRBJ2-1|TRBV11-1|many
TGTGCCAGCAGCGTCGGTAGGGACAATGAGCAGTTCTTC
CASSVGRDNEQFF
>14|.|TRBJ2-7|TRBV11-2|many
TGTGCCAGCAGCTTACGACTAGAGACCTACGAGCAGTACTTC
CASSLRLETYEQYF
>14|.|TRBJ2-1|TRBV7-9|.
TGTGCCAGCTCCACAGGGTTCCTTTACAATGAGCAGTTCTTC
CASSTGFLYNEQFF
>15|.|TRBJ1-4|TRBV7-2|few
TGTGCCAGCAGCTTCAACGGAGGAATTCGAGAAAAACTGTTTTTT
CASSFNGGIREKLFF
>12|.|TRBJ2-7|TRBV5-6|.
TGTGCCAGCAGCTTGGGAGGGGTCGAGCAGTACTTC
CASSLGGVEQYF
>12|.|TRBJ1-2|TRBV2|.
TGTGCCAGCAGTGTTTTAGGAGGTGGCTACACCTTC
CASSVLGGGYTF
>13|.|TRBJ2-1|TRBV27|.
TGTGCCAGCGCAACTAGAGGGAGCTATGAGCAGTTCTTC
CASATRGSYEQFF
>15|.|TRBJ2-7|TRBV7-2|.
TGTGCCAGCAGCCCCTACTTAAAGGCCCCTTACGAGCAGTACTTC
CASSPYLKAPYEQYF
>11|.|TRBJ1-1|TRBV7-9|.
TGTGCCAGCAGCTTAAACGGTGAAGCTTTCTTT
CASSLNGEAFF
>15|.|TRBJ1-1|TRBV28|few
TGTGCCAGCAGTCATAATACAGGGTACCAGCCTGAAGCTTTCTTT
CASSHNTGYQPEAFF
>14|.|TRBJ2-5|TRBV19|.
TGTGCCAGTAGTATGGGCATAATCCAAGAGACCCAGTACTTC
CASSMGIIQETQYF
>15|TRBD2|TRBJ2-5|TRBV7-2|.
TGTGCCAGCAGCTTAGGCGACAGCGGGGTGGAGACCCAGTACTTC
CASSLGDSGVETQYF
>12|.|TRBJ2-5|TRBV5-1|few
TGTGCCAGCAGCCTCGTTGAAGAGACCCAGTACTTC
CASSLVEETQYF
>15|TRBD1|TRBJ1-1|TRBV6-1|few
TGTGCCAGCAGTTGGGCGACAGGGGCTAACACTGAAGCTTTCTTT
CASSWATGANTEAFF
>14|.|TRBJ1-1|TRBV28|.
TGTGCCAGCAGCCGGAGTGCGGGGGACACTGAAGCTTTCTTT
CASSRSAGDTEAFF
>12|.|TRBJ2-1|TRBV10-3|.
TGTGCCATCAGTGGGGGGAAGGGGGAGCAGTTCTTC
CAISGGKGEQFF
>13|.|TRBJ1-2|TRBV5-1|few
TGCGCCAGCAGCTTGGGACTTAACTATGGCTACACCTTC
CASSLGLNYGYTF
>16|.|TRBJ2-7|TRBV28|.
TGTGCCAGCACCTCTCCGGGGGCGGGAGCCCACTACGAGCAGTACTTC
CASTSPGAGAHYEQYF